What follows are 13 T cell receptor beta chains derived from one specimen sequenced in a study of identical twins. Via MiXCR, TCRdb re-called the 5' RACE reads, giving one row per CDR3 protein. The table lists approximately 410,000 distinct CDR3 sequences, 15% to 20% of them singletons. Sequences were obtained from naive T cells sorted from blood. Receptor source: a man aged 50-60 years in good health.

V usage is TRBV12-3 or TRBV12-4 and J usage is TRBJ2-5; 7 nucleotides agree with TRBD2. Trimming at V came to 6 bases and at J to 5 bases, leaving 15 bases not matched to a gene. The CDR3 covers 16 residues. This CDR3 is CASSHHERGWGETQYF. In DNA form, the CDR3 reads TGTGCCAGCAGCCATCATGAGCGGGGCTGGGGGGAGACCCAGTACTTC.

This clonotype appeared a few times. This chain uses TRBV12-3 or TRBV12-4 with TRBJ2-7, with no clear D. The CDR3 is 13 amino acids. Trimming pared 3 bases from V and 4 bases from J, leaving 10 bases between. CDR3 sequence: CASSLVSEYEQYF. CDR3 nucleotide sequence: TGTGCCAGCAGTTTGGTATCGGAGTACGAGCAGTACTTC.

V is TRBV5-1 and J is TRBJ2-2; D unresolved. CDR1 and CDR2 from the germline V gene are SGHRS and YFSETQ. The CDR3 covers 13 residues. Trimming took off 5 bases at V and 4 bases at J, with 9 bases between the two ends. CDR3 sequence (DNA): TGCGCCAGCAGGGTTTCATTCACCGGGGAGCTGTTTTTT. As protein: CASRVSFTGELFF. The full variable domain, rest sourced from reference TRBV5-1 and TRBJ2-2, is KAGVTQTPRYLIKTRGQQVTLSCSPISGHRSVSWYQQTPGQGLQFLFEYFSETQRNKGNFPGRFSGRQFSNSRSEMNVSTLELGDSALYLCASRVSFTGELFFGEGSRLTVL.

This clonotype was seen ten or more times. V gene TRBV5-6 combines with J gene TRBJ2-7; D is ambiguous. The CDR3 is made up of 15 amino acids. V lost 4 bases, J lost 0 bases, and 14 bases lay in between. CDR1 SGHDT and CDR2 YYEEEE come from the germline V gene. This CDR3 is CASSPLYSDSYEQYF. CDR3 in DNA: TGTGCCAGCAGCCCCCTATACTCGGACTCCTACGAGCAGTACTTC.

The chain employs TRBV3-1 and TRBJ2-5; possibly TRBD1 or TRBD2 for D (5 bases each). The ends were cut back, 4 bases at V and 7 bases at J, with 16 bases in the middle. Germline assignment: CDR1 LGHDT and CDR2 YNNKEL (reference sequence). This CDR3 is 14 amino acids long. As DNA, the CDR3 is TGTGCCAGCAGCCCCGGGACGGCGAGGGGGACCCAGTACTTC. It translates to CASSPGTARGTQYF.

The chain recombines TRBV12-3 or TRBV12-4 with TRBJ2-5; 11 nucleotides agree with TRBD2. The CDR3 loop spans 17 amino acids. V trimming: 1 base; J trimming: 5 bases; junction bases outside the gene matches: 9. Here the CDR3 reads CASSLGSGASGRETQYF. The CDR3, as DNA: TGTGCCAGCAGTTTAGGGTCCGGGGCTAGCGGGAGGGAGACCCAGTACTTC.

This clonotype was picked up many times. V is TRBV4-2 and J is TRBJ2-6; unclear D gene. Trimming shortened V by 4 bases and J by 3 bases, and 13 bases separated the two germline ends. Looked up from germline, CDR1 is LGHNA and CDR2 is YNFKEQ. The CDR3 totals 16 residues. This chain's CDR3 is CASSLQILVGANVLTF. CDR3 bases: TGTGCCAGCAGCCTACAAATTTTGGTTGGGGCCAACGTCCTGACTTTC.

This clonotype was observed a few times. CDR3 coding DNA: TGTGCCAGCAGCAACCCTTCCGTCGGCCAAGAGACCCAGTACTTC. This encodes CASSNPSVGQETQYF. The rearrangement links TRBV7-9 to TRBJ2-5; D gene ambiguous. The CDR3 runs 15 residues. The germline CDR1 and CDR2 sequences are SEHNR and FQNEAQ (reference sequence). V was clipped by 5 bases and J by 1 base, with 14 bases between them.

This clonotype was observed many times. The chain recombines TRBV10-3 with TRBJ2-3, with 8 bases identical to TRBD2. This CDR3 spans 16 amino acids. Per the germline V gene, CDR1 is ENHRY and CDR2 is SYGVKD. V trimming: 6 bases; J trimming: 0 bases; junction bases outside the gene matches: 8. CDR3 residues: CAISALAEQSTDTQYF. In DNA form, the CDR3 reads TGTGCCATCAGCGCACTAGCGGAGCAAAGCACAGATACGCAGTATTTT.

This clonotype was found many times. This rearrangement joins TRBV3-1 to TRBJ2-1; perhaps TRBD2 as D (6 bases). This CDR3 is 13 amino acids long. Trimming removed 8 bases at V and 9 bases at J, with 17 bases between. The germline V gene encodes CDR1 LGHDT and CDR2 YNNKEL (reference sequence). CDR3 amino acids: CASSTTRVAEQFF. Written as DNA, the CDR3 is TGTGCCAGCTCGACGACTAGGGTCGCTGAGCAGTTCTTC.

This clonotype was seen a handful of times. This rearrangement joins TRBV3-1 to TRBJ2-7; TRBD1 matches at 7 bases. CDR3 length: 14 residues. With V trimmed by 2 bases and J by 2 bases, 3 bases remained unmatched. The germline V gene has CDR1 LGHDT and CDR2 YNNKEL (reference sequence). In DNA form, the CDR3 reads TGTGCCAGCAGCCAAACAGGGGTAACCTACGAGCAGTACTTC. Translating it yields CASSQTGVTYEQYF.

This clonotype was picked up a small number of times. This chain connects TRBV2 to TRBJ2-7; D remains unclear. This CDR3 is 12 amino acids long. Germline V gene sequence: CDR1 SNHLY, CDR2 FYNNEI. V was cut by 8 bases and J by 5 bases, with 13 bases left in between. CDR3 amino acids: CASRQKVHEQYF. The CDR3 nucleotides read TGTGCCAGCCGACAAAAGGTCCACGAGCAGTACTTC.

J is TRBJ1-4 and V is TRBV7-9; D unresolved. V was trimmed by 5 bases and J by 7 bases, leaving 17 bases between them. CDR3 length equals 15 residues. Germline assignment: CDR1 SEHNR and CDR2 FQNEAQ (reference sequence). The CDR3 DNA is TGTGCCAGCAGCCCTACGGCAGGATTCACTGAAAAACTGTTTTTT. Residues: CASSPTAGFTEKLFF.